The 24 T cell receptor beta chains in this list originate from one sample, sequenced in a study of blood T cell repertoires in COVID-19. Assay used: immunoSEQ multiplex PCR; TCRdb lists only in-frame clones, some missing. The profile shows approximately 350,000 clones, approximately 86% of them singletons. The sequenced material came from peripheral blood. These receptors originate from a woman in her fifties or sixties with COVID-19, enrolled during active disease.

The V call is TRBV4-1, the J call TRBJ1-5; 8 bases line up with TRBD1. Germline V gene sequence: CDR1 MGHRA, CDR2 YSYEKL. The ends lost 3 bases at V and 7 bases at J; junction bases unmatched: 8. CDR3 length equals 15 residues. Here the CDR3 DNA reads TGCGCCAGCAGCCAGGGAGACAGGGGTAAACAGCCCCAGCATTTT. It specifies CASSQGDRGKQPQHF.

Only a few counts were recorded for this clone. The V gene is TRBV10-3, the J gene TRBJ2-5; possible D gene TRBD2, 7 bases. The CDR3 has 15 residues. Germline loops: CDR1 ENHRY, CDR2 SYGVKD. Trimming took 0 bases from V and 5 from J, leaving 13 bases between them. As DNA, the CDR3 is TGTGCCATCAGTGAGTCTGCGGGGGCGGGGGAGACCCAGTACTTC. Encoded protein: CAISESAGAGETQYF.

The genes are TRBV6-2 or TRBV6-3 and TRBJ1-1; TRBD1 is a possible D gene (6 bases). The CDR3 consists of 18 residues. CDR1 and CDR2 (germline): MNHEY, SVGEGT. Trimming left V 0 bases short and J 6 bases short, with 23 bases between. CDR3 DNA: TGTGCCAGCAGTTACTCGACAGGTGGGTACAGGATGACGGCTGAAGCTTTCTTT. This gives the protein CASSYSTGGYRMTAEAFF.

The chain is built from TRBV25-1 and TRBJ2-5, with a tentative D call TRBD1 (6 bases). Trimming took off 5 bases at V and 4 bases at J, with 17 bases between the two ends. CDR3 length equals 15 residues. Germline V gene data show CDR1 as MGHDK and CDR2 as SYGVNS. Here the CDR3 DNA reads TGTGCCAGCAGTACCCCCATAACAGGGCGAGAGACCCAGTACTTC. Translated: CASSTPITGRETQYF.

This clone was seen a few times. The V and J genes are TRBV3-1 (or the pseudogene TRBV3-2) and TRBJ1-1; a weak D match, TRBD1 (6 bases). Germline CDR1 reads LGHDT; CDR2 reads YNNKEL (reference sequence). With 6 bases removed from V and 6 bases from J, the gap between germline ends came to 11 bases. The CDR3 sequence is 12 residues long. Here the CDR3 DNA reads TGTGCCAGCAGTTCACAGGGATCTGAAGCTTTCTTT. Residues: CASSSQGSEAFF.

This sequence joins TRBV28 and TRBJ1-2; 7 nucleotides match TRBD1. The CDR3 is 12 amino acids. The junction had 0 bases not matched to a gene; V was cut back by 4 bases and J by 4 bases. The V gene's germline CDR1 is MDHEN and CDR2 SYDVKM. The CDR3 coding sequence is TGTGCCAGCAGTTGGGACAGCTATGGCTACACCTTC. It encodes CASSWDSYGYTF.

The gene calls are TRBV7-9 and TRBJ1-1, with TRBD1 identical over 7 bases. Germline V lookup: CDR1 SEHNR, CDR2 FQNEAQ (reference sequence). The trim removed 5 bases at V and 2 bases at J, leaving 20 bases unmatched. This CDR3 is 19 amino acids long. DNA of the CDR3: TGTGCCAGCAGCCGGGCCGTGGGGACAGTACCTACTAAAAACACTGAAGCTTTCTTT. This translates into CASSRAVGTVPTKNTEAFF.

CDR3 coding DNA: TGTGCCAGCAGCCTGGGGGCATCTGGCTACACCTTC. It is translated as CASSLGASGYTF. The rearrangement links TRBV2 to TRBJ1-2; D perhaps matches TRBD1 (6 bases). Between the trimmed V and J ends, which lost 6 bases and 7 bases, there was a span of 12 bases. Germline assignment: CDR1 SNHLY and CDR2 FYNNEI. There are 12 residues in the CDR3.

The chain joins TRBV6-5 to TRBJ1-2; TRBD1 agrees at 8 bases. Unmatched junction bases numbered 5, after V lost 5 bases and J lost 6 bases. Germline V CDR1 and CDR2: MNHEY, SVGAGI. The CDR3 runs to 13 residues. CDR3 bases: TGTGCCAGCAGTCGGACAGGGAGGGATGGCTACACCTTC. Its protein is CASSRTGRDGYTF.

V gene TRBV7-3 combines with J gene TRBJ2-2, with TRBD1 matching 8 bases. V was pared by 6 bases and J by 3 bases, with 6 bases of the junction left unmatched. Germline V lookup: CDR1 SGHTA, CDR2 FQGTGA. The CDR3 is 15 residues long. CDR3 in amino acids: CASSARGRDTGELFF. The CDR3 bases are TGTGCCAGCAGTGCCAGGGGGCGGGACACCGGGGAGCTGTTTTTT.

The chain is built from TRBV7-9 and TRBJ2-1, with a tentative D call TRBD2 (6 bases). CDR3 size: 14 residues. CDR1 and CDR2 (germline): SEHNR, FQNEAQ (reference sequence). Trimming shortened V by 5 bases and J by 7 bases, and 15 bases separated the two germline ends. CDR3 DNA sequence: TGTGCCAGCAGCCTACGCGCAGGGACTAATGAGCAGTTCTTC. Protein sequence: CASSLRAGTNEQFF. The full variable domain, rest sourced from reference TRBV7-9 and TRBJ2-1, is DTGVSQNPRHKITKRGQNVTFRCDPISEHNRLYWYRQTLGQGPEFLTYFQNEAQLEKSRLLSDRFSAERPKGSFSTLEIQRTEQGDSAMYLCASSLRAGTNEQFFGPGTRLTVL.

The chain joins TRBV5-1 to TRBJ1-1, with a weak D call TRBD1 (5 bases). This CDR3 spans 14 amino acids. CDR1 is SGHRS, CDR2 YFSETQ, per germline. V lost 1 base and J 1 base, leaving 8 bases between the germline ends. The CDR3 DNA follows: TGCGCCAGCAGCTTGATCGGGGGGAACACTGAAGCTTTCTTT. Encoded protein: CASSLIGGNTEAFF.

The rearrangement links TRBV7-9 to TRBJ1-1; 7 nucleotides agree with TRBD1. V was clipped by 4 bases and J by 2 bases; unmatched bases: 7. This CDR3 region has 15 residues. CDR1 is SEHNR, CDR2 FQNEAQ, per germline (reference sequence). CDR3 in amino acids: CASSSRDRQNTEAFF. The CDR3 DNA follows: TGTGCCAGCAGCTCCCGGGACAGACAAAACACTGAAGCTTTCTTT.

The chain carries TRBV5-5 and TRBJ2-7, with D tentatively TRBD1 (5 bases). Germline V CDR1 and CDR2: SGHKS, YYEKEE (reference sequence). Trimming took off 0 bases at V and 6 bases at J, with 10 bases between the two ends. The CDR3 totals 13 residues. The CDR3 here is CASSLVAGREQYF. CDR3 bases: TGTGCCAGCAGCTTGGTGGCAGGGCGCGAGCAGTACTTC. The variable domain in full, with the rest retrieved from reference TRBV5-5 and TRBJ2-7, is DAGVTQSPTHLIKTRGQQVTLRCSPISGHKSVSWYQQVLGQGPQFIFQYYEKEERGRGNFPDRFSARQFPNYSSELNVNALLLGDSALYLCASSLVAGREQYFGPGTRLTVT.

The chain uses TRBV10-2 and TRBJ1-4, with unresolved D. Germline V gene data show CDR1 as WSHSY and CDR2 as SAAADI. The CDR3 is 13 amino acids. Trimming pared 6 bases from V and 7 bases from J, leaving 12 bases between. The DNA for the CDR3 is TGCGCCAGCAGGGTCTCCGAGGGTGAAAAACTGTTTTTT. This sequence encodes CASRVSEGEKLFF.

CDR3 coding DNA: TGTGCCAGCAGCCAGACTCACAGGGACGAGCAGTACTTC. Translation: CASSQTHRDEQYF. The chain carries TRBV7-9 and TRBJ2-7; a weak D match, TRBD1 (6 bases). V gave up 5 bases and J gave up 5 bases, with 13 bases separating them. CDR3 length: 13 residues. Germline V gene data show CDR1 as SEHNR and CDR2 as FQNEAQ (reference sequence).

The chain recombines TRBV29-1 with TRBJ1-1, with a tentative D call TRBD1 (5 bases). Looked up from germline, CDR1 is SQVTM and CDR2 is ANQGSEA. V was trimmed by 5 bases and J by 0 bases, leaving 10 bases between them. The CDR3 contains 13 residues. CDR3 coding DNA: TGCAGCGTTTGCCGGGACTTGAACACTGAAGCTTTCTTT. As protein: CSVCRDLNTEAFF.

This clone was observed once. J is TRBJ1-2 and V is TRBV14; TRBD1 matches at 7 bases. Germline CDR1 reads SGHDN; CDR2 reads FVKESK. The CDR3 is made up of 14 amino acids. Unmatched junction bases numbered 9, after V lost 4 bases and J lost 7 bases. CDR3 loop: CASSRRGLIGGYTF. DNA of the CDR3: TGTGCCAGCAGCCGCAGGGGGTTGATCGGTGGCTACACCTTC.

The rearrangement uses TRBV11-3 and TRBJ1-1; the match to TRBD1 covers 9 bases. V lost 5 bases to trimming and J lost 0 bases; unmatched junction nucleotides: 4. This CDR3 has 15 residues. Germline V lookup: CDR1 SGHNT, CDR2 YENEEA. DNA for the CDR3: TGTGCCAGCAGCCACAGGGGGCTGGTGAACACTGAAGCTTTCTTT. Protein: CASSHRGLVNTEAFF. The full variable domain, completed using reference TRBV11-3 and TRBJ1-1, is EAGVVQSPRYKIIEKKQPVAFWCNPISGHNTLYWYLQNLGQGPELLIRYENEEAVDDSQLPKDRFSAERLKGVDSTLKIQPAELGDSAVYLCASSHRGLVNTEAFFGQGTRLTVV.

The gene calls are TRBV7-9 and TRBJ1-3; D is possibly TRBD1 (5 bases). With 1 base removed from V and 8 bases from J, the gap between germline ends came to 12 bases. Germline CDR1 and CDR2: SEHNR and FQNEAQ (reference sequence). This CDR3 is built from 14 residues. The CDR3 spells CASSLDQSGDTIYF. CDR3 nucleotide sequence: TGTGCCAGCAGCTTAGATCAATCGGGGGACACCATATATTTT.

This clone was picked up many times. The rearrangement uses TRBV2 and TRBJ1-2; D is unclear. This CDR3 spans 13 amino acids. The germline V gene has CDR1 SNHLY and CDR2 FYNNEI. Trimming shortened V by 3 bases and J by 4 bases, and 9 bases separated the two germline ends. The CDR3 coding sequence is TGTGCCAGCAGTGACACGTCAGGCTATGGCTACACCTTC. Translation: CASSDTSGYGYTF.

The chain has TRBV7-2 and TRBJ1-5, with a tentative D call TRBD1 (5 bases). The CDR3 extends over 13 amino acids. Germline V CDR1 and CDR2: SGHTA, FQGNSA. Trimming left V 1 base short and J 7 bases short, with 8 bases between. CDR3: CASSLGGDQPQHF. The CDR3 bases are TGTGCCAGCAGCTTAGGGGGGGACCAGCCCCAGCATTTT.

A word on this clone: Other DNA sequences of this sample code for an identical CDR3. V and J are TRBV19 and TRBJ1-4; 7 nucleotides agree with TRBD1. The junction had 7 bases not matched to a gene; V was cut back by 4 bases and J by 5 bases. The CDR3 has 15 amino acids. The germline V gene encodes CDR1 LNHDA and CDR2 SQIVND (reference sequence). Here the CDR3 DNA reads TGTGCCAGTAGTAAAGGGGGACAGCTGAATGAAAAACTGTTTTTT. Its protein product is CASSKGGQLNEKLFF.

V is TRBV7-3 and J is TRBJ2-1; 9 bases fit TRBD2. Germline values: CDR1 SGHTA, CDR2 FQGTGA. J gave up 4 bases and V 6 bases, and 10 bases lay outside the gene matches. The length of the CDR3 is 16 residues. CDR3 coding DNA: TGTGCCAGCAGTCGTTCACTGGGACTAGCATACAATGAGCAGTTCTTC. Translated: CASSRSLGLAYNEQFF.